These 20 T cell receptor beta chains originate from one sample sequenced in a study of T cell responses to AZD1222 COVID-19 vaccine (dated by TCRdb to about 2021). Receptor amplification or capture employed the immunoSEQ multiplex PCR assay. In its TCRdb copy, this immuneACCESS table keeps in-frame sequences only and misses some clones. Where compared with another copy, unresolved V genes explain less than half of these, and the others have no known cause. This sample holds approximately 150,000 clones; about nine tenths were observed only once. The ten largest clonotypes hold 1.3% to 1.5% of the sample. In the paper's terms, the time point label means: baseline before first vaccination. Sample: peripheral blood, taken on day 0 of AZD1222 vaccination. The receptor source for this set is an adult in good health.

This clone occurred once. This chain joins TRBV5-4 and TRBJ2-3; a weak D match, TRBD2 (5 bases). The CDR3 consists of 16 residues. Trimming pared 0 bases from V and 3 bases from J, leaving 14 bases between. In germline, CDR1 is SGHNT, CDR2 YYREEE (reference sequence). CDR3 in amino acids: CASSLDQRSTTDTQYF. The DNA for the CDR3 is TGTGCCAGCAGCTTGGACCAGCGGAGCACGACAGATACGCAGTATTTT.

The chain joins TRBV5-4 to TRBJ1-1; perhaps TRBD1 as D (5 bases). The CDR3 contains 16 residues. The V end lost 4 bases, the J end lost 2 bases, and 18 bases lay between the germline ends. The germline CDR1 and CDR2 sequences are SGHNT and YYREEE (reference sequence). For the CDR3, the DNA is TGTGCCAGCAGCCGGCGGCTGACAGAAGCAAACACTGAAGCTTTCTTT. Translating it yields CASSRRLTEANTEAFF.

The gene calls are TRBV19 and TRBJ1-5; no clear D. The CDR3 spans 13 residues. Germline V lookup: CDR1 LNHDA, CDR2 SQIVND (reference sequence). The CDR3 DNA reads as TGTGCTGCCGCCGGGTCTAGCAATCAGCCCCAGCATTTT. This sequence encodes CAAAGSSNQPQHF.

The chain uses TRBV4-2 and TRBJ2-7; 7 nucleotides line up with TRBD1. The J segment lost 2 bases and the V segment lost 5 bases, leaving 6 bases of the junction unmatched. Germline V gene lookup returns CDR1 LGHNA and CDR2 YNFKEQ. CDR3 length: 14 residues. The CDR3 DNA reads TGTGCCAGCAGCTCCCGGGACAGCCCCTACGAGCAGTACTTC. Translated, it gives CASSSRDSPYEQYF.

The chain links TRBV27 to TRBJ1-6; D is perhaps TRBD1 (5 bases). This CDR3 is 17 amino acids long. Trimming took 8 bases from V and 10 from J, leaving 27 bases between them. Germline CDR1 and CDR2: MNHEY and SMNVEV (reference sequence). CDR3 in DNA: TGTGCCAGCTCTCGATATTCCGTGGGGGACTCGCGGTCACCCCTCCACTTT. This gives the protein CASSRYSVGDSRSPLHF.

V usage is TRBV24-1 and J usage is TRBJ1-2, with D uncertain. The V end lost 3 bases, the J end lost 2 bases, and 9 bases lay between the germline ends. The CDR3 sequence is 14 residues long. CDR1 is KGHDR, CDR2 SFDVKD, per germline. CDR3: CATSDRTANYGYTF. For the CDR3, the DNA is TGTGCCACCAGTGATAGGACTGCGAACTATGGCTACACCTTC.

The chain couples TRBV18 to TRBJ1-1, with D unclear. Between the trimmed V and J ends, which lost 2 bases and 1 base, there was a span of 5 bases. Germline CDR1 is KGHSH and CDR2 is LQKENI. The CDR3 consists of 13 residues. DNA for the CDR3: TGTGCCAGCTCACCAAAACAGAACACTGAAGCTTTCTTT. Translating it yields CASSPKQNTEAFF.

CDR3 sequence reads: CASSQSGGRPYGYTF. Here the CDR3 DNA reads TGCGCCAGCAGCCAAAGCGGGGGCAGGCCCTATGGCTACACCTTC. The J gene is TRBJ1-2, the V gene TRBV4-1; a possible D gene is TRBD1 (6 bases). The germline gives CDR1 MGHRA, CDR2 YSYEKL. CDR3 length equals 15 residues. V was cut by 2 bases and J by 4 bases, with 14 bases left in between.

The chain recombines TRBV18 with TRBJ1-2, with 8 bases identical to TRBD1. The CDR3 runs 13 residues. From germline, CDR1 is KGHSH and CDR2 LQKENI. Trimming removed 2 bases from V and 8 bases from J; junction bases left unmatched: 4. The CDR3 coding sequence is TGTGCCAGCTCACCAGGCAGGGGGCAAGGCTACACCTTC. It encodes CASSPGRGQGYTF. The complete variable domain, with remaining parts taken from reference TRBV18 and TRBJ1-2, reads NAGVMQNPRHLVRRRGQEARLRCSPMKGHSHVYWYRQLPEEGLKFMVYLQKENIIDESGMPKERFSAEFPKEGPSILRIQQVVRGDSAAYFCASSPGRGQGYTFGSGTRLTVV.

V and J are TRBV11-1 and TRBJ2-5; D uncertain. The CDR3 is 14 residues long. V was cut by 7 bases and J by 5 bases, with 17 bases left in between. Germline V gene data show CDR1 as SGHAT and CDR2 as FQDESV (reference sequence). Written as DNA, the CDR3 is TGTGCCAGCAAAGGGCGGAGTATGGGGGAGACCCAGTACTTC. As protein: CASKGRSMGETQYF.

The V call is TRBV28, the J call TRBJ2-3; TRBD2 aligns across 8 bases. Trimming removed 9 bases from V and 1 base from J; junction bases left unmatched: 9. The CDR3 consists of 15 residues. CDR1 and CDR2 (germline): MDHEN, SYDVKM. Written as DNA, the CDR3 is TGTGCCAGTAAAAGCTCGGGAGGGGGCACAGATACGCAGTATTTT. Its translation: CASKSSGGGTDTQYF.

The chain links TRBV29-1 to TRBJ1-1; tentative D call: TRBD1 (6 bases). Germline V gene lookup returns CDR1 SQVTM and CDR2 ANQGSEA. Trimming took off 6 bases at V and 1 base at J, with 12 bases between the two ends. The CDR3 has 13 residues. The CDR3 region has the DNA TGCAGCGTCTCGGACAGCTCGAACACTGAAGCTTTCTTT. Encoded protein: CSVSDSSNTEAFF.

The chain carries TRBV28 and TRBJ2-3; TRBD1 matches at 11 bases. CDR3 size: 18 residues. Trimming removed 3 bases from V and 0 bases from J; junction bases left unmatched: 8. CDR1 is MDHEN, CDR2 SYDVKM, per germline. Written as DNA, the CDR3 is TGTGCCAGCAGTTTTGGACAGGGGGCCTTCTCTAGCACAGATACGCAGTATTTT. This codes for CASSFGQGAFSSTDTQYF. Together with reference TRBV28 and TRBJ2-3, the CDR3 gives the full variable domain: DVKVTQSSRYLVKRTGEKVFLECVQDMDHENMFWYRQDPGLGLRLIYFSYDVKMKEKGDIPEGYSVSREKKERFSLILESASTNQTSMYLCASSFGQGAFSSTDTQYFGPGTRLTVL.

J is TRBJ2-2 and V is TRBV11-1, with a possible D match to TRBD2 (6 bases). CDR1 and CDR2 from the germline V gene are SGHAT and FQDESV (reference sequence). CDR3 size: 14 residues. Trimming cost V 10 bases and J 6 bases, with 18 bases left between them. CDR3 nucleotides: TGTGCCACCTACGGAGGTAGCGGAGCCGGGGAGCTGTTTTTT. Amino acids: CATYGGSGAGELFF.

CDR3 coding DNA: TGTGCCAGCAGCTTAGTGGGGTCGCAGAACATTCAGTACTTC. It yields the protein CASSLVGSQNIQYF. J is TRBJ2-4 and V is TRBV7-2; D not certain. In germline, CDR1 is SGHTA, CDR2 FQGNSA. The CDR3 length is 14 residues. The ends were cut back, 1 base at V and 7 bases at J, with 11 bases in the middle.

This chain connects TRBV7-9 to TRBJ1-5, with TRBD1 as a possible D gene (6 bases). This CDR3 is 15 amino acids long. From germline, CDR1 is SEHNR and CDR2 FQNEAQ (reference sequence). Trimming took off 5 bases at V and 5 bases at J, with 16 bases between the two ends. CDR3 nucleotides: TGTGCCAGCAGCCCTAAGGGGACATCAGATCAGCCCCAGCATTTT. Translating it yields CASSPKGTSDQPQHF.

A single count supports this clone. V gene TRBV19 combines with J gene TRBJ2-6, with D tentatively TRBD1 or TRBD2 (5 bases each). The CDR3 extends over 19 amino acids. The V end lost 6 bases, the J end lost 0 bases, and 21 bases lay between the germline ends. Germline V lookup: CDR1 LNHDA, CDR2 SQIVND (reference sequence). The CDR3, as DNA: TGTGCCAGTAGGTCGATAGCGACAGTAAAAGTCTCTGGGGCCAACGTCCTGACTTTC. Protein product: CASRSIATVKVSGANVLTF.

The chain couples TRBV7-9 to TRBJ2-6, with D possibly TRBD2 on 6 matching bases. V lost 5 bases to trimming and J lost 5 bases, with 19 bases between them. This CDR3 has 17 residues. CDR1 is SEHNR and CDR2 is FQNEAQ in the germline V gene (reference sequence). The DNA for the CDR3 is TGTGCCAGCAGCGGGGGAGGACATTTTAGGCGGGCCAACGTCCTGACTTTC. As protein: CASSGGGHFRRANVLTF.

The chain recombines TRBV29-1 with TRBJ1-2, with 11 bases aligning to TRBD1. The length of the CDR3 is 14 residues. The germline gives CDR1 SQVTM, CDR2 ANQGSEA. The J segment lost 6 bases and the V segment lost 6 bases, leaving 9 bases of the junction unmatched. CDR3 sequence reads: CSVGPGQGANGYTF. In nucleotides, the CDR3 is TGCAGCGTCGGGCCCGGACAGGGGGCGAATGGCTACACCTTC.

This clone came up once. The V and J genes are TRBV30 and TRBJ1-2; unclear D gene. V gave up 2 bases and J gave up 5 bases, with 15 bases separating them. Germline CDR1 and CDR2: GTSNPN and SVGIG (reference sequence). The CDR3 is 14 residues long. CDR3 in DNA: TGTGCCTGGAGTAAAGGAGGCACATCGTATGGCTACACCTTC. As protein: CAWSKGGTSYGYTF. The full variable domain, completed using reference TRBV30 and TRBJ1-2, is SQTIHQWPATLVQPVGSPLSLECTVEGTSNPNLYWYRQAAGRGLQLLFYSVGIGQISSEVPQNLSASRPQDRQFILSSKKLLLSDSGFYLCAWSKGGTSYGYTFGSGTRLTVV.